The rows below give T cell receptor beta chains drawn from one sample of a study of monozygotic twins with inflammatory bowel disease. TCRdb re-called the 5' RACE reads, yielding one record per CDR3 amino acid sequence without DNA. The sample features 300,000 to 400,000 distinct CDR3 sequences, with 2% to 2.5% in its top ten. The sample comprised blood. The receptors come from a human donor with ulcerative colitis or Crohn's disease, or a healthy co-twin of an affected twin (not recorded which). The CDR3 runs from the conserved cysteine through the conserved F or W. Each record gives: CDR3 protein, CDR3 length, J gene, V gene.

cdr3_aa: CASSFRGKFEQYF
cdr3_length: 13
j_call: TRBJ2-7
v_call: TRBV7-8

cdr3_aa: CASSPRDRWGQETQYF
cdr3_length: 16
j_call: TRBJ2-5
v_call: TRBV19

cdr3_aa: CASSSWRGGEDTEAFF
cdr3_length: 16
j_call: TRBJ1-1
v_call: TRBV7-9

cdr3_aa: CAWSTGAEEKLFF
cdr3_length: 13
j_call: TRBJ1-4
v_call: TRBV30

cdr3_aa: CASSSAGGYGNTIYF
cdr3_length: 15
j_call: TRBJ1-3
v_call: TRBV27

cdr3_aa: CASSPPGTSGNEQFF
cdr3_length: 15
j_call: TRBJ2-1
v_call: TRBV18

cdr3_aa: CASSVGTGYQPQHF
cdr3_length: 14
j_call: TRBJ1-5
v_call: TRBV12-3/TRBV12-4

cdr3_aa: CASRTTESTGELFF
cdr3_length: 14
j_call: TRBJ2-2
v_call: TRBV5-1

cdr3_aa: CASSLTASGANVLTF
cdr3_length: 15
j_call: TRBJ2-6
v_call: TRBV5-1

cdr3_aa: CASSELTSQQYF
cdr3_length: 12
j_call: TRBJ2-7
v_call: TRBV2

cdr3_aa: CASSYSSGGENEQFF
cdr3_length: 15
j_call: TRBJ2-1
v_call: TRBV6-5

cdr3_aa: CASSLGQGKDQPQHF
cdr3_length: 15
j_call: TRBJ1-5
v_call: TRBV28

cdr3_aa: CASAELETQYF
cdr3_length: 11
j_call: TRBJ2-5
v_call: TRBV5-1

cdr3_aa: CSASPGYQQYF
cdr3_length: 11
j_call: TRBJ2-7
v_call: TRBV20-1

cdr3_aa: CASSFQGNGELFF
cdr3_length: 13
j_call: TRBJ2-2
v_call: TRBV12-3/TRBV12-4

cdr3_aa: CASSLALAGLQETQYF
cdr3_length: 16
j_call: TRBJ2-5
v_call: TRBV5-1